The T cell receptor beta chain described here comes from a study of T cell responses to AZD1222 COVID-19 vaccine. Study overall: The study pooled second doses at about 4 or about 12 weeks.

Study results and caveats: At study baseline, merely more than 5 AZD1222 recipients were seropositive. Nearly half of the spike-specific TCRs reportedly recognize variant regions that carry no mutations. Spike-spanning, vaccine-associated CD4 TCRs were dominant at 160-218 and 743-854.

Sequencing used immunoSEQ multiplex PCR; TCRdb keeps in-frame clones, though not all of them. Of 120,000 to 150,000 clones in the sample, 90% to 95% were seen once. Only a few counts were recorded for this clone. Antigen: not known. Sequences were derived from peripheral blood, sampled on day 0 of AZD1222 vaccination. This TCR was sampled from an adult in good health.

CDR3 in amino acids: CASSVRPGTEAEQYF. The CDR3 DNA reads TGTGCCAGCAGCGTAAGGCCCGGGACCGAAGCTGAGCAGTACTTC. The rearrangement uses TRBV9 and TRBJ2-7; perhaps D is TRBD1 or TRBD2 (5 bases each). The germline V gene has CDR1 SGDLS and CDR2 YYNGEE. Trimming took 1 base from V and 7 from J, leaving 18 bases between them. The CDR3 covers 15 residues.